This T cell receptor beta chain derives from a study of T cell responses to AZD1222 COVID-19 vaccine. In the study overall: Pooling of second doses given at about 4 or about 12 weeks was done. Overall study results and limits: Donors were mostly white British, more females; clonal diversity possibly underestimated.

Comment on this clone: No antigen is known for it.

The germline CDR1 and CDR2 sequences are MGHDK and SYGVNS. V shed 5 bases and J shed 1 base, with 9 bases lying between them. There are 14 residues in the CDR3. Clones were sequenced by immunoSEQ multiplex PCR, and TCRdb holds only the in-frame ones, with some missing. The profile covers approximately 110,000 clones, with around 85% appearing a single time and 5% to 7% taken by the ten largest. The sequenced sample was peripheral blood, obtained on day 0 of AZD1222 vaccination. The sequence was collected from an adult in good health. The V call is TRBV25-1, the J call TRBJ1-5; D is uncertain. The chain's CDR3 is CASSFIGSNQPQHF. For the CDR3, the DNA is TGTGCCAGCAGTTTTATAGGGAGCAATCAGCCCCAGCATTTT.